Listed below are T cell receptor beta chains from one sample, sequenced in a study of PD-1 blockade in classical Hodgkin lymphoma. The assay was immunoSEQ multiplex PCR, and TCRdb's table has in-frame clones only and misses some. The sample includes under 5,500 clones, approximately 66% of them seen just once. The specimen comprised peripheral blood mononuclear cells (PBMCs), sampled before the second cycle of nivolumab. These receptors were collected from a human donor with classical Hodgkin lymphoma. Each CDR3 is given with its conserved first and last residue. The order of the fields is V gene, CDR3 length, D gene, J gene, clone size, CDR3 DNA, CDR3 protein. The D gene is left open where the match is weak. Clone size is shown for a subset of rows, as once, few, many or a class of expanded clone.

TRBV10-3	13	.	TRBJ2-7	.	TGTGCCATCAGTGCCTCCAGGGTCAACGAGCAGTACTTC	CAISASRVNEQYF
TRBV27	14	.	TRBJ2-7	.	TGTGCCAGCAGGTTAATGGGCGGATCCTACGAGCAGTACTTC	CASRLMGGSYEQYF
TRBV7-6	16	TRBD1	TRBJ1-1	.	TGTGCCAGCAGCCATGGACAGGGGGCTAGCGGCACTGAAGCTTTCTTT	CASSHGQGASGTEAFF
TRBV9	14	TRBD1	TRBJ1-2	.	TGTGCCAGCAGCTACGGACAGGGTAACTATGGCTACACCTTC	CASSYGQGNYGYTF
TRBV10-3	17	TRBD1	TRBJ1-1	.	TGTGCCATCAGTGAGCAGGGGGGAAGCTGGATGAACACTGAAGCTTTCTTT	CAISEQGGSWMNTEAFF
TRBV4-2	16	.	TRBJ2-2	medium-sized	TGTGCCAGCAGCCCCGCGGTGGAGGCGAACACCGGGGAGCTGTTTTTT	CASSPAVEANTGELFF
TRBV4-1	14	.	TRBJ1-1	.	TGCGCCAGCAGCCAAGATACGGGGGGGACTGAAGCTTTCTTT	CASSQDTGGTEAFF
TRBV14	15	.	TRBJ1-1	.	TGTGCCAGCAGCCAAGATTTCTATATGAACACTGAAGCTTTCTTT	CASSQDFYMNTEAFF
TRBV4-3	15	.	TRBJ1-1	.	TGCGCCAGCAGCCAAGATATGGGCTGGAACACTGAAGCTTTCTTT	CASSQDMGWNTEAFF
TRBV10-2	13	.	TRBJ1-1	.	TGCGCCAGCAGTGATAACCTCAACACTGAAGCTTTCTTT	CASSDNLNTEAFF
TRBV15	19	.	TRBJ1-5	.	TGTGCCACCAGCAGAGATGTGGCAGGACCCACTTTCGGCAATCAGCCCCAGCATTTT	CATSRDVAGPTFGNQPQHF
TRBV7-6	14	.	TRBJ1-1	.	TGTGCCAGCGCGCCAGGGGCGATGAACACTGAAGCTTTCTTT	CASAPGAMNTEAFF
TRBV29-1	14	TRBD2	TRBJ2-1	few	TGCAGCGTTGAAGAACGGACTAGTGGCAATGAGCAGTTCTTC	CSVEERTSGNEQFF
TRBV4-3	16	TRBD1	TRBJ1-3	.	TGCGCCAGCAGCCGGGTTGGGGGGACAGGGGGAAACACCATATATTTT	CASSRVGGTGGNTIYF
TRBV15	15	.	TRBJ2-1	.	TGTGCCACCAGGAGGACTGGTCTCGACTACAATGAGCAGTTCTTC	CATRRTGLDYNEQFF
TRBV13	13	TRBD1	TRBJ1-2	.	TGTGCCAGCAGCTTAACAGGGGCCTATGGCTACACCTTC	CASSLTGAYGYTF
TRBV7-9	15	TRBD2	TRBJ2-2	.	TGTGCCGGATTCCAGCGGGAGGATAACACCGGGGAGCTGTTTTTT	CAGFQREDNTGELFF
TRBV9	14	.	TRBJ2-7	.	TGTGCCAGCAGCTCCGACCCGTTCGGTAACGAGCAGTACTTC	CASSSDPFGNEQYF
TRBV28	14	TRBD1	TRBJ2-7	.	TGTGCCAGCACCAAGGACAGGGGCCCCTACGAGCAGTACTTC	CASTKDRGPYEQYF
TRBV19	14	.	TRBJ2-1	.	TGTGCCAGTAGTATCGGCGGGCCCTACAATGAGCAGTTCTTC	CASSIGGPYNEQFF
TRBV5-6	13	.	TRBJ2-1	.	TGTGCCAGCAGCTTGGGGCCAGACAATGAGCAGTTCTTC	CASSLGPDNEQFF
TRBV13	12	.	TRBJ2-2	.	TGTGCCAGCAGTCTGACGAACGGGGAGCTGTTTTTT	CASSLTNGELFF
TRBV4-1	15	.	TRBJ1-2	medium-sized	TGCGCCAGCAGCCACGGGCCCGCAAACCTCTATGGCTACACCTTC	CASSHGPANLYGYTF
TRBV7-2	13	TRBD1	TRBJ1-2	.	TGTGCCAGCAGCCCGGACAGGGGCTATGGCTACACCTTC	CASSPDRGYGYTF
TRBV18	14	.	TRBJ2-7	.	TGTGCCAGCTCCTCGGAGGCGGGTGAGGATGAGCAGTACTTC	CASSSEAGEDEQYF
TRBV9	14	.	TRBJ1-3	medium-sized	TGTGCCAGCACGGGAACTGGCTCTGGAAACACCATATATTTT	CASTGTGSGNTIYF
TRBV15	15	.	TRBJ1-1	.	TGTGCCACCAGCAGAGATACCCGACAGATCCCTGAAGCTTTCTTT	CATSRDTRQIPEAFF
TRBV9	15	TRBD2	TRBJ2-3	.	TGTGCCAGCAGCGTAGCGGGGGGGCTGGCAGATACGCAGTATTTT	CASSVAGGLADTQYF
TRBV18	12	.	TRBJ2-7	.	TGTGCCAGCTCGCCAGGGAACTACGAGCAGTACTTC	CASSPGNYEQYF
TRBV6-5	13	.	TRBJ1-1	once	TGTGCCAGCAGTTACTCAGCGAACACTGAAGCTTTCTTT	CASSYSANTEAFF
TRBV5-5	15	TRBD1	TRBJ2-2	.	TGTGCCAGCAGCTTGCCAGGGGGCAAAGGCGGGGAGCTGTTTTTT	CASSLPGGKGGELFF
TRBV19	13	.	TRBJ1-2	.	TGTGCCAGTGGGACATACTCTATGGACGGCTACACCTTC	CASGTYSMDGYTF
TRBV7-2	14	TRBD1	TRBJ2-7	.	TGTGCCAGCAGCCCAGGGGGTCGTGGCTACGAGCAGTACTTC	CASSPGGRGYEQYF
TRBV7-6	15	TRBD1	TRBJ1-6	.	TGTGCCAGCAGCCACGGACAGGGCCTTATTTCACCCCTCCACTTT	CASSHGQGLISPLHF
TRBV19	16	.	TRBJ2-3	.	TGTGCCAGTAGTGTGACGTTGGAGAGACCCACAGATACGCAGTATTTT	CASSVTLERPTDTQYF
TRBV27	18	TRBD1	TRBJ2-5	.	TGTGCCAGCAGTTTGGCTGGGTTCGGGACAGGGGTCCAAGAGACCCAGTACTTC	CASSLAGFGTGVQETQYF
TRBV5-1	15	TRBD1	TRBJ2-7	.	TGCGCCAGCAGCTTAGGACAGGGGGCATCCTACGAGCAGTACTTC	CASSLGQGASYEQYF
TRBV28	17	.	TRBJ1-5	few	TGTGCCAGCAACACCTACTTAGGGGCATGGACAAATCAGCCCCAGCATTTT	CASNTYLGAWTNQPQHF
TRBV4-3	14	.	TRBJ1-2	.	TGCGCCAGCAGCCAAGTTTCAGGGAACTATGGCTACACCTTC	CASSQVSGNYGYTF
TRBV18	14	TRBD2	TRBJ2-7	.	TGTGCCAGCTCACCCGGGGGGGGCGGAGGCGAGCAGTACTTC	CASSPGGGGGEQYF
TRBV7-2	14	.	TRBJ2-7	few	TGTGCCAGCAGCCAAATTGCAGGGACCTACGAGCAGTACTTC	CASSQIAGTYEQYF
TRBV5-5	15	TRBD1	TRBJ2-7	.	TGTGCCAGCAGTGTGGACAGGACGATAAACTACGAGCAGTACTTC	CASSVDRTINYEQYF
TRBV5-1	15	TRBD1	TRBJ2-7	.	TGCGCCAGCAGCTGGGCCCAGGGACAGGGTGACGAGCAGTACTTC	CASSWAQGQGDEQYF
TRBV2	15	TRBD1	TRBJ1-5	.	TGTGCCAGCAGTGAAGGGGGGACAGGACGGGGGCCCCAGCATTTT	CASSEGGTGRGPQHF
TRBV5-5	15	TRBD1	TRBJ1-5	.	TGTGCCAGCAGCTCGGACTGGACAGGAGCTCAGCCCCAGCATTTT	CASSSDWTGAQPQHF
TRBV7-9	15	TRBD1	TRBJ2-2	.	TGTGCCAGCAGCTTGGGGACAGGGGCTCCCGGGGAGCTGTTTTTT	CASSLGTGAPGELFF
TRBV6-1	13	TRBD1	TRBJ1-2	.	TGTGCCAGCAGATCAACAGGGGCCGATGGCTACACCTTC	CASRSTGADGYTF